This passage covers 18 T cell receptor beta chains from one sample sequenced in a study of radiotherapy plus CTLA-4 blockade in lung cancer. Libraries were prepared by immunoSEQ multiplex PCR; TCRdb keeps only in-frame clonotypes and omits some of them. The profile shows about 80,000 clones, approximately 84% of them singletons. The material was peripheral blood, obtained from a patient treated with radiotherapy plus ipilimumab. The receptors derive from a human donor with non-small cell lung cancer who had stable disease on radiotherapy plus ipilimumab.

This chain connects TRBV5-3 to TRBJ1-5; D is perhaps TRBD1 (5 bases). TRBV5-3 has ORF status, its function being uncertain. V was trimmed by 8 bases and J by 0 bases, leaving 18 bases between them. This CDR3 has 16 amino acids. CDR3 in amino acids: CASLHPGAYSNQPQHF. In DNA, the CDR3 is TGTGCCAGTCTCCATCCCGGGGCCTATAGCAATCAGCCCCAGCATTTT.

The sample holds a few counts of this clone. The chain is built from TRBV23-1 and TRBJ1-2; 7 bases fit TRBD1. TRBV23-1 is noted as an ORF with a role that remains uncertain. V gave up 1 base and J gave up 7 bases; unmatched junction bases: 15. This CDR3 has 17 amino acids. The CDR3 loop is CASSQYLIEQGRSGYTF. Written as DNA, the CDR3 is TGCGCCAGCAGTCAATACCTTATCGAACAGGGGAGGAGTGGCTACACCTTC.

This chain joins TRBV11-1 and TRBJ1-3, with D possibly being TRBD1 (6 bases). The germline CDR1 and CDR2 sequences are SGHAT and FQDESV (reference sequence). Trimming took off 3 bases at V and 3 bases at J, with 12 bases between the two ends. The CDR3 length is 15 residues. The CDR3 region has the DNA TGTGCCAGCAGCTTTGACAGGAACTATGGAAACACCATATATTTT. This encodes CASSFDRNYGNTIYF.

This chain joins TRBV7-3 and TRBJ2-1; 10 bases agree with TRBD2. The CDR3 loop spans 17 amino acids. The V gene end was trimmed by 5 bases and the J gene end by 6 bases; junction bases not matched to a gene: 13. The germline V gene encodes CDR1 SGHTA and CDR2 FQGTGA. CDR3 amino acids: CASSPRGSGRASNEQFF. CDR3 nucleotides: TGTGCCAGCAGCCCAAGGGGGAGCGGGAGGGCCAGCAATGAGCAGTTCTTC.

The V gene is TRBV6-1, the J gene TRBJ1-5, with D unclear. Trimming shortened V by 2 bases and J by 3 bases, and 14 bases separated the two germline ends. The CDR3 contains 16 residues. CDR1 is MNHNS and CDR2 is SASEGT in the germline V gene. CDR3 sequence (DNA): TGTGCCAGCAGTGAAAGGAGCGAAAGCGTCAATCAGCCCCAGCATTTT. Residues: CASSERSESVNQPQHF.

The chain recombines TRBV11-2 with TRBJ2-3; 7 nucleotides agree with TRBD2. The CDR3 length is 15 residues. V lost 2 bases, J lost 6 bases, and 8 bases stayed unmatched. The germline V gene encodes CDR1 SGHAT and CDR2 FQNNGV. CDR3 region: CASSLNGGGLDTQYF. For the CDR3, the DNA is TGTGCCAGCAGCTTAAACGGCGGGGGTTTGGATACGCAGTATTTT.

The genes are TRBV7-2 and TRBJ1-1; tentatively, D is TRBD1 (5 bases). V gave up 6 bases and J gave up 6 bases, with 14 bases separating them. The CDR3 is 13 residues long. Germline V gene data show CDR1 as SGHTA and CDR2 as FQGNSA. Here the CDR3 reads CASSAPGLAEAFF. Here the CDR3 DNA reads TGTGCCAGCAGTGCACCAGGGCTCGCTGAAGCTTTCTTT.

J is TRBJ1-1 and V is TRBV6-5; D is possibly TRBD1 (6 bases). CDR3 length: 15 amino acids. In germline, CDR1 is MNHEY, CDR2 SVGAGI. Trimming took 5 bases from V and 3 from J, leaving 16 bases between them. The CDR3 loop reads CASSTQGRRDTEAFF. In DNA form, the CDR3 reads TGTGCCAGCAGTACGCAGGGGAGGAGAGACACTGAAGCTTTCTTT.

The chain uses TRBV27 and TRBJ2-1, with 7 bases identical to TRBD1. The germline V gene encodes CDR1 MNHEY and CDR2 SMNVEV (reference sequence). There are 14 residues in the CDR3. V shed 3 bases and J 3 bases; nucleotides not matched to a gene: 2. The CDR3 reads CASSLTGRYNEQFF. The CDR3 DNA sequence: TGTGCCAGCAGTTTGACAGGGCGCTACAATGAGCAGTTCTTC.

The V call is TRBV18, the J call TRBJ1-1, with D uncertain. The germline V gene has CDR1 KGHSH and CDR2 LQKENI. CDR3 length: 16 amino acids. V gave up 2 bases and J gave up 1 base, with 14 bases separating them. The CDR3 nucleotides are TGTGCCAGCTCACCAGTTTTGGGTCTGGGGAACACTGAAGCTTTCTTT. Residues: CASSPVLGLGNTEAFF.

The chain uses TRBV30 and TRBJ2-4, with 12 bases matching TRBD1. Per germline, CDR1 GTSNPN and CDR2 SVGIG (reference sequence). Trimming removed 5 bases from V and 2 bases from J; junction bases left unmatched: 4. The CDR3 runs to 15 residues. The CDR3 here is CAWSGTGGSKNIQYF. CDR3 bases: TGTGCCTGGTCCGGGACAGGGGGCTCCAAAAACATTCAGTACTTC.

The gene calls are TRBV20-1 and TRBJ2-1; D gene uncertain. Trimming took 4 bases from V and 9 from J, leaving 7 bases between them. The CDR3 totals 10 residues. Germline lookup yields CDR1 DFQATT and CDR2 SNEGSKA (reference sequence). The CDR3 spells CSAIATEQFF. The CDR3 DNA reads TGCAGTGCTATAGCCACTGAGCAGTTCTTC.

This clone occurred a few times. The rearrangement joins TRBV6-6 to TRBJ2-2; D unresolved. From germline, CDR1 is MNHNY and CDR2 SVGAGI (reference sequence). The CDR3 covers 14 residues. V lost 5 bases and J lost 1, with 8 bases in between. The CDR3 reads CASSPSKNTGELFF. Here the CDR3 DNA reads TGTGCCAGCAGTCCTTCCAAGAACACCGGGGAGCTGTTTTTT.

The rearrangement links TRBV28 to TRBJ1-1; D is undetermined. Germline CDR1 and CDR2: MDHEN and SYDVKM. This CDR3 comprises 14 residues. V was cut by 2 bases and J by 0 bases, with 7 bases left in between. CDR3 DNA: TGTGCCAGCAGTTTAGAAGTTCTGAACACTGAAGCTTTCTTT. Residues: CASSLEVLNTEAFF.

The chain couples TRBV5-1 to TRBJ1-2; no firm D call. The V end lost 2 bases, the J end lost 8 bases, and 13 bases lay between the germline ends. In germline, CDR1 is SGHRS, CDR2 YFSETQ. CDR3 length equals 13 residues. The CDR3: CASSFSPEEGYTF. The CDR3 DNA follows: TGCGCCAGCAGCTTTTCGCCAGAGGAGGGCTACACCTTC.

This clone was counted a few times. The rearrangement joins TRBV28 to TRBJ2-1; D may be TRBD1 (5 bases). The CDR3 is made up of 11 amino acids. V dropped 5 bases and J dropped 9 bases, with 8 bases sitting between them. Germline loops: CDR1 MDHEN, CDR2 SYDVKM. The CDR3 DNA reads as TGTGCCAGCAGTGGGGCGCGTGAGCAGTTCTTC. This encodes CASSGAREQFF.

This clone was detected once. CDR3 residues: CASSYPKEAQYF. In nucleotides, the CDR3 is TGTGCCAGCAGTTACCCGAAGGAGGCCCAGTACTTC. This chain links TRBV6-6 with TRBJ2-5, with TRBD2 as a possible D gene (5 bases). The CDR3 is 12 residues long. Germline CDR1 is MNHNY and CDR2 is SVGAGI (reference sequence). V was clipped by 2 bases and J by 9 bases, with 10 bases between them.

J is TRBJ1-1 and V is TRBV29-1; TRBD1 might be the D (5 bases). The CDR3 runs 13 residues. Germline values: CDR1 SQVTM, CDR2 ANQGSEA. Trimming left V 2 bases short and J 2 bases short, with 9 bases between. The chain's CDR3 is CSVERGLNTEAFF. CDR3 nucleotide sequence: TGCAGCGTTGAAAGGGGACTAAACACTGAAGCTTTCTTT.